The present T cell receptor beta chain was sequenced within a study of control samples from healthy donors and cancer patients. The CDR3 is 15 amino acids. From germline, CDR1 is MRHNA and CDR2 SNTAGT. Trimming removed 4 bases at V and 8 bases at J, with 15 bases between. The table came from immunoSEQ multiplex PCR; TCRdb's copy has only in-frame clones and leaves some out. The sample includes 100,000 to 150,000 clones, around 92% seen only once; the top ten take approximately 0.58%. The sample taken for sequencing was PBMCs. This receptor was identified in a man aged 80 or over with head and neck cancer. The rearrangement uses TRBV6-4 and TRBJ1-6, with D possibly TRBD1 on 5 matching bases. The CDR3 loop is CASSGDGARYSPLHF. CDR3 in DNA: TGTGCCAGCAGTGGCGACGGGGCCCGTTATTCACCCCTCCACTTT.